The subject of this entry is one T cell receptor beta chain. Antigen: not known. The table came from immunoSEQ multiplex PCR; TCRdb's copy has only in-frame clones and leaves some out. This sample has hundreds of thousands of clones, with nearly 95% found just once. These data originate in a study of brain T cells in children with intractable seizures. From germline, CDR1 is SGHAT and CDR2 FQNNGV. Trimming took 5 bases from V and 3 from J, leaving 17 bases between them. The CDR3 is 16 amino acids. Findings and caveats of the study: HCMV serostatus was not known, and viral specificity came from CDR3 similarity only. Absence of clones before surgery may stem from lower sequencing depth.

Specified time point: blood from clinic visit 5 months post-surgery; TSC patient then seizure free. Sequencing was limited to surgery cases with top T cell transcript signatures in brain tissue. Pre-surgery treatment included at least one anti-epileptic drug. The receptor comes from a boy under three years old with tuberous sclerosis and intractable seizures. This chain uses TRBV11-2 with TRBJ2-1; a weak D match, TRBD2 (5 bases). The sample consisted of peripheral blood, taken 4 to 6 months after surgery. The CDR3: CASSVVRAPSYNEQFF. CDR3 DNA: TGTGCCAGCAGCGTCGTGCGGGCCCCTAGCTACAATGAGCAGTTCTTC. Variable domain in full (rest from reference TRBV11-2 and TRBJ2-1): EAGVAQSPRYKIIEKRQSVAFWCNPISGHATLYWYQQILGQGPKLLIQFQNNGVVDDSQLPKDRFSAERLKGVDSTLKIQPAKLEDSAVYLCASSVVRAPSYNEQFFGPGTRLTVL.